One T cell receptor (beta chain) is described in this entry. The CDR3 totals 16 residues. The V end lost 5 bases, the J end lost 4 bases, and 21 bases lay between the germline ends. CDR1 is SGHTA and CDR2 is FQGTGA in the germline V gene. Clones were sequenced by immunoSEQ multiplex PCR, and TCRdb holds only the in-frame ones, with some missing. The sample lists approximately 720,000 clones; about 78% were seen once. The data stem from a study of shared clonotypes between healthy human individuals. Donors comprised only Caucasian adults living in Nashville, Tennessee. The rearrangement joins TRBV7-3 to TRBJ2-7, with D perhaps TRBD2 (5 bases). The TCR was taken from a woman in her 30s in good health. Material: memory CD4+ T cells sorted from blood. Subset noted: CD45RA-negative fraction. The CDR3 spells CASSPPRSELVYEQYF. The CDR3, as DNA: TGTGCCAGCAGCCCTCCGAGAAGTGAACTAGTTTACGAGCAGTACTTC.